The 14 T cell receptor beta chains below come from one sample, sequenced in a study of cytomegalovirus exposure and HLA in healthy donors. Primers: 60 Vbeta forward and 13 Jbeta reverse. The repertoire was sequenced with immunoSEQ multiplex PCR; TCRdb's copy has only in-frame clones and lacks some. Found here are more than 200,000 clones, about three quarters of them singletons; the top ten hold under 2%. The sample was PBMCs. The receptors were sampled from a man aged 18 to 29 in good health and CMV-seronegative.

This chain connects TRBV2 to TRBJ1-2; possible D gene TRBD1, 5 bases. Trimming stripped 2 bases from V and 0 bases from J, with 7 bases between. The germline V gene encodes CDR1 SNHLY and CDR2 FYNNEI. The CDR3 totals 14 residues. In nucleotides, the CDR3 is TGTGCCAGCAGTGAACAGGGCCCTAACTATGGCTACACCTTC. It translates to CASSEQGPNYGYTF. Combining the CDR3 with reference TRBV2 and TRBJ1-2 gives the whole variable domain EPEVTQTPSHQVTQMGQEVILRCVPISNHLYFYWYRQILGQKVEFLVSFYNNEISEKSEIFDDQFSVERPDGSNFTLKIRSTKLEDSAMYFCASSEQGPNYGYTFGSGTRLTVV.

The chain has TRBV7-2 and TRBJ2-2, with unresolved D. CDR1 and CDR2 from the germline V gene are SGHTA and FQGNSA. The ends were cut back, 3 bases at V and 2 bases at J, with 10 bases in the middle. CDR3 length: 15 residues. The CDR3 spells CASSLSLRNTGELFF. The CDR3 DNA reads as TGTGCCAGCAGCTTGAGCCTACGTAACACCGGGGAGCTGTTTTTT.

This sequence joins TRBV4-2 and TRBJ2-5, with D maybe TRBD1 (5 bases). The CDR3 spans 17 residues. Deletions cut 1 base from V and 4 bases from J, with 19 bases between. The V gene's germline CDR1 is LGHNA and CDR2 YNFKEQ. The DNA for the CDR3 is TGTGCCAGCAGCCAAGGAAGTACAGGACGAACAGGAGAGACCCAGTACTTC. As protein: CASSQGSTGRTGETQYF.

This clone has a single count. This chain joins TRBV7-3 and TRBJ1-1; tentative D call: TRBD1 (5 bases). The CDR3 runs to 15 residues. The V end lost 4 bases, the J end lost 5 bases, and 17 bases lay between the germline ends. Germline-derived CDR1 and CDR2 are SGHTA and FQGTGA. CDR3 sequence: CASSSGGAGETEAFF. DNA for the CDR3: TGTGCCAGCAGCTCGGGTGGGGCGGGAGAGACTGAAGCTTTCTTT.

The V gene is TRBV28, the J gene TRBJ1-2, with a weak D call TRBD1 (5 bases). Germline loops: CDR1 MDHEN, CDR2 SYDVKM. The CDR3 runs to 14 residues. V dropped 8 bases and J dropped 2 bases, with 15 bases sitting between them. The CDR3 reads CASGPGGGNYGYTF. CDR3 in DNA: TGTGCCAGCGGACCGGGTGGGGGGAACTATGGCTACACCTTC.

The rearrangement links TRBV5-6 to TRBJ2-3, with D unclear. The CDR3 extends over 12 amino acids. CDR1 SGHDT and CDR2 YYEEEE come from the germline V gene. The ends were cut back, 4 bases at V and 2 bases at J, with 5 bases in the middle. The CDR3 bases are TGTGCCAGCAGCCTAGACACAGATACGCAGTATTTT. This codes for CASSLDTDTQYF.

This clone was counted a single time. The chain joins TRBV19 to TRBJ1-3; no definite D call. Trimming took 5 bases from V and 4 from J, leaving 15 bases between them. Germline CDR1 and CDR2: LNHDA and SQIVND (reference sequence). The CDR3 is 15 amino acids. The CDR3 reads CASSPQSGPGNTIYF. The CDR3 DNA is TGTGCCAGTAGTCCCCAGTCTGGGCCCGGAAACACCATATATTTT.

This clone was detected once. J is TRBJ1-2 and V is TRBV7-9; D perhaps matches TRBD1 (6 bases). The germline CDR1 and CDR2 sequences are SEHNR and FQNEAQ (reference sequence). Trimming removed 0 bases from V and 6 bases from J, with 14 bases in between. The CDR3 extends over 15 amino acids. CDR3 in DNA: TGTGCCAGCAGCTTAGCGGAGTCTGGGGGCGATGGCTACACCTTC. Protein: CASSLAESGGDGYTF.

The chain links TRBV18 to TRBJ1-5, with D perhaps matching TRBD1 (5 bases). V was shortened by 3 bases and J by 9 bases, with 21 bases between the two germline ends. Germline V gene sequence: CDR1 KGHSH, CDR2 LQKENI. This CDR3 region has 16 residues. CDR3 bases: TGTGCCAGCTCACCCCTTACAATCGGGGGATTAGGGCCCCAGCATTTT. This gives the protein CASSPLTIGGLGPQHF.

V usage is TRBV9 and J usage is TRBJ1-2; TRBD1 aligns across 10 bases. The CDR3 length is 14 residues. CDR1 and CDR2 from the germline V gene are SGDLS and YYNGEE. J lost 7 bases, V lost 4 bases, and 7 bases had no gene match. Here the CDR3 reads CASSRDRGRVGYTF. The DNA of the CDR3 is TGTGCCAGCAGCCGCGACAGGGGGCGTGTTGGCTACACCTTC. Combining the CDR3 with reference TRBV9 and TRBJ1-2 gives the whole variable domain DSGVTQTPKHLITATGQRVTLRCSPRSGDLSVYWYQQSLDQGLQFLIQYYNGEERAKGNILERFSAQQFPDLHSELNLSSLELGDSALYFCASSRDRGRVGYTFGSGTRLTVV.

The table lists this clone with a few counts. The chain links TRBV2 to TRBJ2-1; 8 bases line up with TRBD1. CDR1 is SNHLY and CDR2 is FYNNEI in the germline V gene. CDR3 size: 14 residues. Trimming at V came to 2 bases and at J to 3 bases, leaving 0 bases not matched to a gene. CDR3 coding DNA: TGTGCCAGCAGTGAAACAGGGGGCTACAATGAGCAGTTCTTC. Protein sequence: CASSETGGYNEQFF.

This clone was observed a handful of times. The gene calls are TRBV6-1 and TRBJ2-7, with D perhaps TRBD1 (5 bases). The V gene lost 2 bases and the J gene lost 0 bases, with 14 bases spanning the gap. The CDR3 runs to 16 residues. CDR1 is MNHNS and CDR2 is SASEGT in the germline V gene. The CDR3 here is CASSEPGQAASYEQYF. CDR3 in DNA: TGTGCCAGCAGTGAACCAGGGCAGGCCGCCTCCTACGAGCAGTACTTC.

The chain uses TRBV7-9 and TRBJ1-2; D gene unclear. Germline CDR1 SEHNR, CDR2 FQNEAQ (reference sequence). This CDR3 spans 14 amino acids. The ends were cut back, 3 bases at V and 0 bases at J, with 8 bases in the middle. The CDR3 DNA sequence: TGTGCCAGCAGCTTTGACACCGCTAACTATGGCTACACCTTC. It is translated as CASSFDTANYGYTF.

The gene calls are TRBV7-3 and TRBJ2-3; 9 bases align to TRBD2. V gave up 3 bases and J gave up 4 bases; unmatched junction bases: 2. This CDR3 contains 14 residues. Germline assignment: CDR1 SGHTA and CDR2 FQGTGA. The CDR3 spells CASSFSGSADTQYF. The CDR3 DNA reads as TGTGCCAGCAGCTTTAGCGGGAGTGCAGATACGCAGTATTTT.